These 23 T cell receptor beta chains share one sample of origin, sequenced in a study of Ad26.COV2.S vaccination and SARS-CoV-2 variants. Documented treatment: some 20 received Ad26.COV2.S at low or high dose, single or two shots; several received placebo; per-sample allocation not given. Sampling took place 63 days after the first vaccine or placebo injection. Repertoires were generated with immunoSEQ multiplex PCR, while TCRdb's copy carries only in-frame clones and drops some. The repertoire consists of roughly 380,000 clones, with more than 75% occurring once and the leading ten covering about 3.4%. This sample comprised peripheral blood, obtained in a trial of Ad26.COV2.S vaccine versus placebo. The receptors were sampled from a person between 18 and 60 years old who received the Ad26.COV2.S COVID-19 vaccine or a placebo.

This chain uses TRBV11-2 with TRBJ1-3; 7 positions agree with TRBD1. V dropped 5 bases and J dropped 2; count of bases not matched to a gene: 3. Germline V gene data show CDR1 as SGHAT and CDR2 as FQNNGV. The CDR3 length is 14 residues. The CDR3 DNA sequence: TGTGCCAGCAGCACTGGGACAGCTGGAAACACCATATATTTT. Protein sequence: CASSTGTAGNTIYF.

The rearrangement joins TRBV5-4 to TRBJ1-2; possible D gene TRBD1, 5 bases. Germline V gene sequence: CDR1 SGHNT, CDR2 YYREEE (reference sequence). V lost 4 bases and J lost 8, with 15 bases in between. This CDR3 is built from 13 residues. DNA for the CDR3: TGTGCCAGCAGCCCCGGGACGGAACCCGGCTACACCTTC. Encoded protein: CASSPGTEPGYTF.

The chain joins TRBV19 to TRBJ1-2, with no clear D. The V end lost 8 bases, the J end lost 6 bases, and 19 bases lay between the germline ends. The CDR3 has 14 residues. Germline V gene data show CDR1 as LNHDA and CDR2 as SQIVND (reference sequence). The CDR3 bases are TGTGCCAGTGGTGGCGGGGAGATTCTAAATGGCTACACCTTC. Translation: CASGGGEILNGYTF. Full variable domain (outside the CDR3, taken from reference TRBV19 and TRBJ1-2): DGGITQSPKYLFRKEGQNVTLSCEQNLNHDAMYWYRQDPGQGLRLIYYSQIVNDFQKGDIAEGYSVSREKKESFPLTVTSAQKNPTAFYLCASGGGEILNGYTFGSGTRLTVV.

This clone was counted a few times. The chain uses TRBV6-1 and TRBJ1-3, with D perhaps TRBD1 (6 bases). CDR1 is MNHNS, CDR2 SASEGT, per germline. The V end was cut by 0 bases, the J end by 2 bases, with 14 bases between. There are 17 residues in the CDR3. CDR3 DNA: TGTGCCAGCAGTGAAGCGCCTTACAGGGTGGCTGGAAACACCATATATTTT. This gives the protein CASSEAPYRVAGNTIYF.

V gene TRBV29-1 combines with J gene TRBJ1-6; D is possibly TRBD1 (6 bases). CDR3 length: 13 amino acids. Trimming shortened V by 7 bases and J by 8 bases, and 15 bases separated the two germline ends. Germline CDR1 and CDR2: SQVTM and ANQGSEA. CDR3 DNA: TGCAGCGCCCGAGGGGGGGCCGATTCACCCCTCCACTTT. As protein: CSARGGADSPLHF.

CDR3 nucleotides: TGCGCCAGCAGCTCGGGCCCCCGGCAATCTGGAAACACCATATATTTT. Protein: CASSSGPRQSGNTIYF. This sequence joins TRBV5-1 and TRBJ1-3; D call uncertain. V gave up 3 bases and J gave up 1 base, with 14 bases separating them. Germline lookup yields CDR1 SGHRS and CDR2 YFSETQ. The CDR3 is 16 residues long.

CDR3 DNA sequence: TGTGCCAGCAGTTTTCTAGCGGGGGGCGCAGATACGCAGTATTTT. It codes for CASSFLAGGADTQYF. The rearrangement uses TRBV6-5 and TRBJ2-3; 11 bases line up with TRBD2. V was clipped by 4 bases and J by 4 bases; unmatched bases: 4. This CDR3 spans 15 amino acids. CDR1 MNHEY and CDR2 SVGAGI come from the germline V gene.

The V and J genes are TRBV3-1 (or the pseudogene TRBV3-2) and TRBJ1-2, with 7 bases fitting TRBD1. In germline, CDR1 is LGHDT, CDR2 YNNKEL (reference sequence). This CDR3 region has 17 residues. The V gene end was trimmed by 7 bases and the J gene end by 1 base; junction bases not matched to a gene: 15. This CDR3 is CASTPLTSGQSNYGYTF. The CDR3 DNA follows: TGTGCCAGCACCCCTCTTACCTCGGGACAGAGTAACTATGGCTACACCTTC.

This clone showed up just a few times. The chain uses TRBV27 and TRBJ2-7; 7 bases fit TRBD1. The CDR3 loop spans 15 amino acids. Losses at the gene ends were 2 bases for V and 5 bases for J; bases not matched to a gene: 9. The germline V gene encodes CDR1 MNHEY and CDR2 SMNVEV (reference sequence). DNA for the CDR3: TGTGCCAGCAGTTTAGTAACGACAGGGTACCACGAGCAGTACTTC. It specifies CASSLVTTGYHEQYF.

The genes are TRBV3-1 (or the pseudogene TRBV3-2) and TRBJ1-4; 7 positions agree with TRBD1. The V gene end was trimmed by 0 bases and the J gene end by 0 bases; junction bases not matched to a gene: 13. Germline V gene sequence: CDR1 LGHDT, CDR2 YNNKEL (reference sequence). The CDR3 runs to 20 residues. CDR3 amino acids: CASSQEPGQPTVATNEKLFF. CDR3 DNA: TGTGCCAGCAGCCAAGAACCGGGACAGCCCACCGTTGCAACTAATGAAAAACTGTTTTTT.

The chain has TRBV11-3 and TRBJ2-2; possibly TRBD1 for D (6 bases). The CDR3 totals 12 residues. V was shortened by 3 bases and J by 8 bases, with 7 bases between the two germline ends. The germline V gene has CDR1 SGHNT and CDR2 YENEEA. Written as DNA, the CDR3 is TGTGCCAGCAGCTTCAGGGGAGGGGAGCTGTTTTTT. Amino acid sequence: CASSFRGGELFF.

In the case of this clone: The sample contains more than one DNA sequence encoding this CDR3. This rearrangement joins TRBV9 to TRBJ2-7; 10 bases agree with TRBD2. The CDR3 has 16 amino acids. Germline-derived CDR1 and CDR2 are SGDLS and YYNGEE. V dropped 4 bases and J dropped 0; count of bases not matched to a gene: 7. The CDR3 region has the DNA TGTGCCAGCAGCCCCCGACTAGCGGGTAGCTCCTACGAGCAGTACTTC. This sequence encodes CASSPRLAGSSYEQYF.

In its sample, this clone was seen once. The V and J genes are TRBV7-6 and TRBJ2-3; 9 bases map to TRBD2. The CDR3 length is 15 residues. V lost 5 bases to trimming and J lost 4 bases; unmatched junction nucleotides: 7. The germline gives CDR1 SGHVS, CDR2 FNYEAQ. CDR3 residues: CASSPAGGAPDTQYF. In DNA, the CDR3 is TGTGCCAGCAGCCCCGCGGGGGGGGCGCCAGATACGCAGTATTTT.

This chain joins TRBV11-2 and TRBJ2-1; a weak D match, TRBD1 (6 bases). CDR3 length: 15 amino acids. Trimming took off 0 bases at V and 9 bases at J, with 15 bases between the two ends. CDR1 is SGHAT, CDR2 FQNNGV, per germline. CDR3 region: CASSLERQVYGEQFF. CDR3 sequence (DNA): TGTGCCAGCAGCTTAGAGAGACAGGTTTATGGTGAGCAGTTCTTC. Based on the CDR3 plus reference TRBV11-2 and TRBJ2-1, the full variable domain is EAGVAQSPRYKIIEKRQSVAFWCNPISGHATLYWYQQILGQGPKLLIQFQNNGVVDDSQLPKDRFSAERLKGVDSTLKIQPAKLEDSAVYLCASSLERQVYGEQFFGPGTRLTVL.

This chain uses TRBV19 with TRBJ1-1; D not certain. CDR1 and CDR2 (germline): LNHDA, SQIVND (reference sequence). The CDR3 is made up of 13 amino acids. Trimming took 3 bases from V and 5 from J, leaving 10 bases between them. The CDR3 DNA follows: TGTGCCAGTAGTATCAGCACGAATACTGAAGCTTTCTTT. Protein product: CASSISTNTEAFF.

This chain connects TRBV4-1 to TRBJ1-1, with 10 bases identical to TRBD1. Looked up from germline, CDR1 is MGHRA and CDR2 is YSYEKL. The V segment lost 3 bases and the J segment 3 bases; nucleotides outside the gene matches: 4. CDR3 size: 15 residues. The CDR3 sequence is CASSHRQGADTEAFF. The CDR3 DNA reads TGCGCCAGCAGCCATAGACAGGGGGCGGACACTGAAGCTTTCTTT.

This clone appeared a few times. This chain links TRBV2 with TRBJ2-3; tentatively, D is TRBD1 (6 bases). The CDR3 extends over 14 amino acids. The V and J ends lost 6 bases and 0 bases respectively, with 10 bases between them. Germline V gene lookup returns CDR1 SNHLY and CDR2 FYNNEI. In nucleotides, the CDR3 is TGTGCCAGCAGGGGGGCTGACAGCACAGATACGCAGTATTTT. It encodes CASRGADSTDTQYF. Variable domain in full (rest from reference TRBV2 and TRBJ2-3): EPEVTQTPSHQVTQMGQEVILRCVPISNHLYFYWYRQILGQKVEFLVSFYNNEISEKSEIFDDQFSVERPDGSNFTLKIRSTKLEDSAMYFCASRGADSTDTQYFGPGTRLTVL.

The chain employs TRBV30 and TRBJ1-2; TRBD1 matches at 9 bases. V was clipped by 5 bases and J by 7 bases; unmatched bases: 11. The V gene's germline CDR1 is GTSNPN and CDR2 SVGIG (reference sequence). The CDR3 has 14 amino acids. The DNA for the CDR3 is TGTGCCTGGCAGAACCGGGACAGGGATTTTGGCTACACCTTC. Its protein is CAWQNRDRDFGYTF. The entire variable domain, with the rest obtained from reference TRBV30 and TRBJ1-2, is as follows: SQTIHQWPATLVQPVGSPLSLECTVEGTSNPNLYWYRQAAGRGLQLLFYSVGIGQISSEVPQNLSASRPQDRQFILSSKKLLLSDSGFYLCAWQNRDRDFGYTFGSGTRLTVV.

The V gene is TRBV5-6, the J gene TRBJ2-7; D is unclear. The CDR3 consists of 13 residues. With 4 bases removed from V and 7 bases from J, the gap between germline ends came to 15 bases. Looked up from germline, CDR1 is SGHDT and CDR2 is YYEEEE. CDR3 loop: CASSIRLLAEQYF. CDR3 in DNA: TGTGCCAGCAGCATCCGGCTCCTTGCGGAGCAGTACTTC.

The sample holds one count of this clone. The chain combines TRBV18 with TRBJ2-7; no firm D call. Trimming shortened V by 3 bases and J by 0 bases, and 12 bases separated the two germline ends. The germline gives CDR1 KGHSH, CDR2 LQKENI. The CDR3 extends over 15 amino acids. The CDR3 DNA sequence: TGTGCCAGCTCACCGCGTGGCACCGGCTCCTACGAGCAGTACTTC. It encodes CASSPRGTGSYEQYF.

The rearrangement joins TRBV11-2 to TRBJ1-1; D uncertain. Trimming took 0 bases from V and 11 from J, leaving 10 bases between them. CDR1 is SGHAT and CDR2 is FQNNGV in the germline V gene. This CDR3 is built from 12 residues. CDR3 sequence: CASSLEGFEAFF. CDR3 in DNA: TGTGCCAGCAGCTTAGAGGGCTTCGAGGCTTTCTTT.

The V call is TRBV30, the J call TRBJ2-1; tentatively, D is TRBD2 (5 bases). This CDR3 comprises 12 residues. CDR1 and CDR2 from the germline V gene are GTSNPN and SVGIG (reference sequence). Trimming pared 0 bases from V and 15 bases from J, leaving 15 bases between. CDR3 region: CAWSVRSEGPFF. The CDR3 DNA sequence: TGTGCCTGGAGTGTACGTAGCGAAGGTCCGTTCTTC. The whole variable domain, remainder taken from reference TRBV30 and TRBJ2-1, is SQTIHQWPATLVQPVGSPLSLECTVEGTSNPNLYWYRQAAGRGLQLLFYSVGIGQISSEVPQNLSASRPQDRQFILSSKKLLLSDSGFYLCAWSVRSEGPFFGPGTRLTVL.

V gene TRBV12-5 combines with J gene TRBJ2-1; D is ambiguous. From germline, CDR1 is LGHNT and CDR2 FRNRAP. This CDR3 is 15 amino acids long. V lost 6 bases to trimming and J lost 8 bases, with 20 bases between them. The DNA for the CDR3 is TGTGCTAGTGGACCCACAGAAGGGCGGTGGGATGAGCAGTTCTTC. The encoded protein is CASGPTEGRWDEQFF.